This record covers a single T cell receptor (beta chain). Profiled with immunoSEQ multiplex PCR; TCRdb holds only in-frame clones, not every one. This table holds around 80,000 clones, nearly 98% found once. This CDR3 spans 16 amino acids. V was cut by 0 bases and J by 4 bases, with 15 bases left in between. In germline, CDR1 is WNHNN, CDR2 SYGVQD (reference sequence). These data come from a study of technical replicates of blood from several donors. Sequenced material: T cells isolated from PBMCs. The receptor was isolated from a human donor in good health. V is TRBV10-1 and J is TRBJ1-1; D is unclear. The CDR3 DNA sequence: TGCGCCAGCAGTGAGTCGTTGAATCCCTCGAGCACTGAAGCTTTCTTT. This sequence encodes CASSESLNPSSTEAFF.